This TCR beta chain was observed in a study of tumor-infiltrating lymphocytes in primary liver carcinoma. Study details: Tumor lesions were T1-T3 N0M0 and spanned roughly 4 to 11 cm. Every sample contained roughly 3.5 to 7.13 million productive TCRbeta reads, and these numbers were similar from one tissue type to another. General study results and limits: Paired tumor-adjacent and tumor-blood samples overlapped less than tumor region pairs did.

From about 19-30 mg of unsorted bulk tissue, DNA and RNA were co-extracted together. All of the tumor samples contained over 75% viable tumor cells. Making TCR beta cDNA involved roughly 500 ng total RNA and a constant-region primer. TCR beta libraries came from three nested multiplex PCR rounds using slightly modified ARM-PCR. Each of the first two PCR rounds ran approximately 11 cycles with TRBV1-TRBV30 forward and C-beta reverse primers. TCRdb reanalysed the multiplex PCR reads using MiXCR and keeps one entry per CDR3 protein. Here the sample spans 90,000 to 140,000 distinct CDR3 sequences, roughly 80% being singletons. Germline CDR1 is WSHSY and CDR2 is SAAADI. CDR3 length equals 16 residues. In the case of this clonotype: What it binds is unknown. One end of the junction varies from germline; a read error may be responsible.

The sequence was collected from a man aged 35 to 55 with primary liver carcinoma and hepatitis B virus infection. Sequencing was performed on liver tumor tissue from sampling region 3. Sample subset: tumor region T3, left-lateral pole. The chain links TRBV10-2 to TRBJ1-5; weak D call: TRBD1 (6 bases). CDR3 DNA: TGCGTCAGCAGTGATATGGGGGCGGCTGACAATCAGCCCCAGCATTTT. Its protein is CVSSDMGAADNQPQHF.